This passage covers 31 T cell receptor beta chains from one sample sequenced in a study of a mutant IDH1 vaccine in newly diagnosed glioma. Their antigens remain unidentified. TCRdb's table, derived via immunoSEQ multiplex PCR, lists solely in-frame clones and lacks some. Of tens of thousands of clones listed, approximately 90% are singletons. Time point denoted: week 23, last vaccination. The content of each vaccine dose was 300 ug of mutant IDH1 20-mer peptide, and topical imiquimod accompanied it. The source material was PBMCs, sampled from a glioma patient whose treatment included an IDH1 peptide vaccine. The receptor source for this set is a man aged 45-60 years with glioma.

The chain combines TRBV5-1 with TRBJ2-5, with TRBD2 as a possible D gene (6 bases). The CDR3 has 13 residues. Germline lookup yields CDR1 SGHRS and CDR2 YFSETQ. V lost 4 bases, J lost 4 bases, and 11 bases lay in between. The CDR3 region is CASSRDFGETQYF. CDR3 coding DNA: TGCGCCAGCAGCCGGGACTTTGGAGAGACCCAGTACTTC.

The V and J genes are TRBV6-5 and TRBJ1-1; D is possibly TRBD1 (5 bases). Germline V gene data show CDR1 as MNHEY and CDR2 as SVGAGI. The CDR3 runs 15 residues. V lost 0 bases and J 11 bases, leaving 19 bases between the germline ends. The CDR3: CASSYSPRAGYGAFF. In nucleotides, the CDR3 is TGTGCCAGCAGTTACTCTCCCAGAGCAGGGTACGGCGCTTTCTTT.

The chain joins TRBV13 to TRBJ2-7; TRBD2 matches at 7 bases. J was trimmed by 2 bases and V by 5 bases; bases with no gene match: 9. There are 15 residues in the CDR3. Germline assignment: CDR1 PRHDT and CDR2 FYEKMQ (reference sequence). In DNA, the CDR3 is TGTGCCAGCAGCGGGGGGGACCCGGATCCCTACGAGCAGTACTTC. Translation gives CASSGGDPDPYEQYF.

The chain recombines TRBV6-1 with TRBJ1-4; D gene ambiguous. CDR1 is MNHNS and CDR2 is SASEGT in the germline V gene. Trimming left V 7 bases short and J 3 bases short, with 12 bases between. This CDR3 region has 14 residues. This CDR3 is CASTNLAANEKLFF. The CDR3 nucleotides read TGTGCCAGCACCAACCTAGCGGCTAATGAAAAACTGTTTTTT.

This chain connects TRBV29-1 to TRBJ2-5; D may match TRBD1 or TRBD2 (5 bases each). Trimming cost V 2 bases and J 5 bases, with 12 bases left between them. This CDR3 is built from 13 residues. CDR1 is SQVTM, CDR2 ANQGSEA, per germline. The CDR3 region is CSVEYGGMETQYF. DNA for the CDR3: TGCAGCGTTGAATATGGGGGAATGGAGACCCAGTACTTC.

This chain uses TRBV19 with TRBJ1-2; TRBD1 agrees at 7 bases. The CDR3 consists of 14 residues. V was pared by 10 bases and J by 8 bases, with 16 bases of the junction left unmatched. Germline V CDR1 and CDR2: LNHDA, SQIVND (reference sequence). The CDR3 region has the DNA TGTGCCACATACTCAGGGGGAGCGCACGACGGCTACACCTTC. This encodes CATYSGGAHDGYTF.

The V gene is TRBV5-5, the J gene TRBJ2-5, with TRBD2 matching 8 bases. Germline CDR1 is SGHKS and CDR2 is YYEKEE (reference sequence). The V and J ends lost 4 bases and 5 bases, in that order; junction bases with no gene match: 13. The CDR3 is made up of 16 amino acids. CDR3 bases: TGTGCCAGCAGCCCCATACGGCGGGAGGAGAGGGAGACCCAGTACTTC. Translating it yields CASSPIRREERETQYF.

This clone occurred once. The chain is built from TRBV6-1 and TRBJ1-5, with no clear D. Germline CDR1 and CDR2: MNHNS and SASEGT. The CDR3 sequence is 13 residues long. Trimming stripped 6 bases from V and 4 bases from J, with 10 bases between. The CDR3 loop is CASRVARNQPQHF. In DNA form, the CDR3 reads TGTGCCAGCAGGGTAGCCCGGAATCAGCCCCAGCATTTT.

This clone was counted a few times. V gene TRBV29-1 combines with J gene TRBJ1-1; D possibly corresponds to TRBD1 (5 bases). The CDR3 is 12 amino acids. Germline V gene lookup returns CDR1 SQVTM and CDR2 ANQGSEA. Trimming left V 3 bases short and J 7 bases short, with 12 bases between. The CDR3 protein is CSVDSAGLEAFF. CDR3 in DNA: TGCAGCGTTGATTCCGCGGGACTTGAAGCTTTCTTT. Supplemented by reference TRBV29-1 and TRBJ1-1, the full variable domain reads SAVISQKPSRDICQRGTSLTIQCQVDSQVTMMFWYRQQPGQSLTLIATANQGSEATYESGFVIDKFPISRPNLTFSTLTVSNMSPEDSSIYLCSVDSAGLEAFFGQGTRLTVV.

The chain employs TRBV29-1 and TRBJ1-5, with a weak D call TRBD1 (6 bases). CDR1 is SQVTM, CDR2 ANQGSEA, per germline. Trimming left V 1 base short and J 6 bases short, with 16 bases between. This CDR3 spans 15 amino acids. The CDR3 region is CSVEVGGRGGQPQHF. CDR3 nucleotide sequence: TGCAGCGTTGAAGTTGGGGGGCGCGGGGGTCAGCCCCAGCATTTT.

The chain is built from TRBV7-2 and TRBJ1-5, with unresolved D. Germline V gene data show CDR1 as SGHTA and CDR2 as FQGNSA. This CDR3 comprises 12 residues. Trimming shortened V by 3 bases and J by 6 bases, and 6 bases separated the two germline ends. CDR3 nucleotides: TGTGCCAGCAGCTTTCGTAGTCAGCCCCAGCATTTT. As protein: CASSFRSQPQHF.

The chain couples TRBV11-1 to TRBJ2-5, with TRBD2 matching over 10 bases. Unmatched junction bases numbered 4, after V lost 5 bases and J lost 4 bases. CDR3 length equals 14 residues. The germline V gene encodes CDR1 SGHAT and CDR2 FQDESV (reference sequence). The CDR3 DNA follows: TGTGCCAGCAGCCCGTCTAGCGGGGGAGAGACCCAGTACTTC. It is translated as CASSPSSGGETQYF.

The chain recombines TRBV28 with TRBJ1-2, with 7 bases aligning to TRBD1. The V gene's germline CDR1 is MDHEN and CDR2 SYDVKM. J lost 2 bases, V lost 3 bases, and 9 bases had no gene match. The CDR3 spans 16 residues. CDR3 sequence: CASSLYRDRGNYGYTF. In DNA, the CDR3 is TGTGCCAGCAGTTTGTACAGGGACAGAGGAAACTATGGCTACACCTTC.

This clone occurred once. The chain links TRBV29-1 to TRBJ1-2; no clear D gene. Trimming cost V 7 bases and J 4 bases, with 7 bases left between them. Germline CDR1 SQVTM, CDR2 ANQGSEA. The CDR3 contains 10 residues. The CDR3 nucleotides are TGCAGCGCGGCCAGCTATGGCTACACCTTC. It specifies CSAASYGYTF.

The chain links TRBV4-2 to TRBJ2-7; 11 nucleotides align to TRBD2. V gave up 1 base and J gave up 3 bases; unmatched junction bases: 11. Germline assignment: CDR1 LGHNA and CDR2 YNFKEQ. The CDR3 is 18 amino acids. The CDR3 loop is CASSQGPQLAGEFYEQYF. The CDR3 nucleotides are TGTGCCAGCAGCCAAGGTCCCCAACTAGCGGGAGAATTCTACGAGCAGTACTTC.

The V gene is TRBV9, the J gene TRBJ2-3; 9 bases agree with TRBD1. Germline V gene lookup returns CDR1 SGDLS and CDR2 YYNGEE. The V gene end was trimmed by 3 bases and the J gene end by 4 bases; junction bases not matched to a gene: 6. There are 15 residues in the CDR3. CDR3 protein: CASSAGTGNADTQYF. CDR3 sequence (DNA): TGTGCCAGCAGCGCCGGGACAGGGAATGCAGATACGCAGTATTTT.

This rearrangement joins TRBV5-1 to TRBJ2-7; 8 nucleotides agree with TRBD2. The CDR3 is 15 residues long. Per the germline V gene, CDR1 is SGHRS and CDR2 is YFSETQ. With V trimmed by 4 bases and J by 3 bases, 9 bases remained unmatched. Here the CDR3 reads CASSTGLDKIYEQYF. The CDR3 DNA sequence: TGCGCCAGCAGCACGGGACTAGATAAAATCTACGAGCAGTACTTC.

This clone appeared once. The chain links TRBV9 to TRBJ1-6; possible D gene TRBD1, 5 bases. The V gene's germline CDR1 is SGDLS and CDR2 YYNGEE. The CDR3 is 13 residues long. V lost 3 bases and J 10 bases, leaving 11 bases between the germline ends. The CDR3 reads CASSGGGDSPLHF. For the CDR3, the DNA is TGTGCCAGCAGCGGGGGAGGGGACTCACCCCTCCACTTT.

The chain combines TRBV2 with TRBJ2-5, with 7 bases fitting TRBD1. This CDR3 region has 15 residues. V was clipped by 5 bases and J by 5 bases; unmatched bases: 11. In germline, CDR1 is SNHLY, CDR2 FYNNEI. CDR3: CASSSPGQRLETQYF. The DNA for the CDR3 is TGTGCCAGCAGTAGCCCGGGACAGAGACTGGAGACCCAGTACTTC.

The chain is built from TRBV7-9 and TRBJ1-2; possible D gene TRBD1, 6 bases. The length of the CDR3 is 15 residues. V was shortened by 1 base and J by 6 bases, with 15 bases between the two germline ends. Germline V lookup: CDR1 SEHNR, CDR2 FQNEAQ (reference sequence). The CDR3 bases are TGTGCCAGCAGCTTAGTGGAGGGGGGCCGGGATGGCTACACCTTC. Its protein is CASSLVEGGRDGYTF.

The gene calls are TRBV27 and TRBJ2-1; D uncertain. V was cut by 0 bases and J by 1 base, with 10 bases left in between. From germline, CDR1 is MNHEY and CDR2 SMNVEV (reference sequence). The CDR3 totals 16 residues. CDR3 sequence (DNA): TGTGCCAGCAGTTTATCTAGCACCCCTTCCTACAATGAGCAGTTCTTC. Amino acids: CASSLSSTPSYNEQFF.

This chain uses TRBV6-6 with TRBJ2-1; 10 bases agree with TRBD2. The ends lost 6 bases at V and 7 bases at J; junction bases unmatched: 9. Looked up from germline, CDR1 is MNHNY and CDR2 is SVGAGI (reference sequence). The CDR3 spans 15 residues. This CDR3 reads CASRITSGNTNEQFF. In DNA form, the CDR3 reads TGTGCCAGCAGGATTACTAGCGGGAATACGAATGAGCAGTTCTTC.

V gene TRBV5-1 combines with J gene TRBJ2-7; 9 bases agree with TRBD1. The J segment lost 1 base and the V segment lost 7 bases, leaving 3 bases of the junction unmatched. There are 13 residues in the CDR3. The germline CDR1 and CDR2 sequences are SGHRS and YFSETQ. CDR3 protein: CASRDRVSYEQYF. CDR3 coding DNA: TGCGCCAGCCGGGACAGGGTTTCCTACGAGCAGTACTTC. The variable domain in full, with the rest retrieved from reference TRBV5-1 and TRBJ2-7, is KAGVTQTPRYLIKTRGQQVTLSCSPISGHRSVSWYQQTPGQGLQFLFEYFSETQRNKGNFPGRFSGRQFSNSRSEMNVSTLELGDSALYLCASRDRVSYEQYFGPGTRLTVT.

This chain links TRBV19 with TRBJ2-2; unclear D gene. V was trimmed by 9 bases and J by 1 base, leaving 9 bases between them. The CDR3 consists of 13 residues. The germline V gene encodes CDR1 LNHDA and CDR2 SQIVND (reference sequence). CDR3 in amino acids: CASNVLNTGELFF. The CDR3 coding sequence is TGTGCCAGCAATGTCTTGAACACCGGGGAGCTGTTTTTT.

The chain carries TRBV5-6 and TRBJ1-2; no clear D gene. Germline CDR1 SGHDT, CDR2 YYEEEE. V shed 0 bases and J shed 4 bases, with 4 bases lying between them. The CDR3 runs 12 residues. The CDR3 nucleotides read TGTGCCAGCAGCTTGGCAGGCTATGGCTACACCTTC. Protein: CASSLAGYGYTF.

This chain joins TRBV30 and TRBJ2-3; D is undetermined. V was pared by 8 bases and J by 4 bases, with 10 bases between. The CDR3 covers 11 residues. Per the germline V gene, CDR1 is GTSNPN and CDR2 is SVGIG (reference sequence). DNA for the CDR3: TGTGCCCAAGGGAATCCAGATACGCAGTATTTT. Its protein product is CAQGNPDTQYF. The full variable domain, with the rest looked up from reference TRBV30 and TRBJ2-3, is SQTIHQWPATLVQPVGSPLSLECTVEGTSNPNLYWYRQAAGRGLQLLFYSVGIGQISSEVPQNLSASRPQDRQFILSSKKLLLSDSGFYLCAQGNPDTQYFGPGTRLTVL.

This chain uses TRBV10-3 with TRBJ1-5; D is perhaps TRBD1 (5 bases). The germline gives CDR1 ENHRY, CDR2 SYGVKD. V was cut by 0 bases and J by 7 bases, with 13 bases left in between. CDR3 length: 15 amino acids. This CDR3 is CAISESGTGIQPQHF. The CDR3 region has the DNA TGTGCCATCAGTGAGTCGGGAACAGGAATACAGCCCCAGCATTTT.

The rearrangement uses TRBV4-1 and TRBJ2-5; D ambiguous. The germline gives CDR1 MGHRA, CDR2 YSYEKL. Trimming left V 1 base short and J 5 bases short, with 8 bases between. CDR3 length equals 13 residues. CDR3 sequence (DNA): TGCGCCAGCAGCCAAGGGGGTAGGGAGACCCAGTACTTC. The encoded protein is CASSQGGRETQYF.

The V call is TRBV7-2, the J call TRBJ1-1; D possibly corresponds to TRBD1 (6 bases). The length of the CDR3 is 14 residues. Germline V gene sequence: CDR1 SGHTA, CDR2 FQGNSA. Trimming shortened V by 0 bases and J by 6 bases, and 11 bases separated the two germline ends. The CDR3 region is CASSLAQGKAEAFF. Written as DNA, the CDR3 is TGTGCCAGCAGCTTAGCGCAGGGGAAGGCTGAAGCTTTCTTT.

The chain carries TRBV6-4 and TRBJ2-3; the D is unclear. This CDR3 region has 13 residues. V lost 4 bases and J lost 0, with 5 bases in between. CDR1 MRHNA and CDR2 SNTAGT come from the germline V gene. The CDR3 region is CASSVGSTDTQYF. In DNA, the CDR3 is TGTGCCAGCAGTGTAGGCAGCACAGATACGCAGTATTTT.

The chain couples TRBV4-1 to TRBJ2-7; D is tentatively TRBD1 or TRBD2 (5 bases each). Germline V gene lookup returns CDR1 MGHRA and CDR2 YSYEKL. The CDR3 totals 14 residues. The germline V and J ends were trimmed by 3 bases and 4 bases, with 13 bases remaining between them. CDR3 sequence reads: CASSHSPGSYEQYF. The DNA of the CDR3 is TGCGCCAGCAGCCATTCTCCAGGGAGTTACGAGCAGTACTTC.